The subject of this entry is one TCR beta chain. This sample was included in a study of neoadjuvant anti-PD-1 for oral cavity cancer. Generated by immunoSEQ multiplex PCR, the TCRdb table keeps only in-frame clones and is missing some. The sample holds 35,000 to 50,000 clones, 60% to 80% seen once. V was pared by 0 bases and J by 5 bases, with 14 bases between. CDR3 length: 15 amino acids. Germline CDR1 SGHNT, CDR2 YYREEE (reference sequence). Sample time point: after neoadjuvant nivolumab, at surgical resection. The genes are TRBV5-4 and TRBJ2-5; possibly TRBD2 for D (6 bases). Sample: PBMCs, taken after nivolumab (anti-PD-1) treatment. The TCR sequence derives from a person between 40 and 85 years old with oral cavity squamous cell carcinoma. Written as DNA, the CDR3 is TGTGCCAGCAGCTTGGGAGGGTTTCGGGGGGAGACCCAGTACTTC. This gives the protein CASSLGGFRGETQYF.